This T cell receptor beta chain was documented in a study of T cells in Graves' hyperthyroidism and ophthalmopathy (dated by TCRdb to the late 2010s). About the full investigation: A discovery cohort of roughly 100 patients, fewer than 50 with Graves' ophthalmopathy and 57 with stable Graves' hyperthyroidism, was used to find distinguishing TCR V-J signatures. The 85 to 100 discovery patients were randomly split 7:3 into training and test sets. The paper reports TCR Vbeta CDR3 sequencing of roughly 140 peripheral blood samples: 43 ophthalmopathy, 70 to 85 hyperthyroidism and 17 progressor patients. Prospective prediction of ophthalmopathy was tested in an independent validation cohort of 18 to 20 hyperthyroidism patients and around 16 patients who later progressed to ophthalmopathy. Once sampling was done, hyperthyroidism patients were given methimazole at a starting dose of 30 mg daily, whereas ophthalmopathy patients were given high-dose intravenous methylprednisolone. Thyroid tissue and blood T-cell repertoires from six Graves' hyperthyroidism patients were also compared in the study. The paper as a whole reports these results and caveats: Ophthalmopathy was separated from stable hyperthyroidism by a 13 V-J signature model, with about 86% sensitivity and about 81% specificity obtained in cross-validation and 80%/75% obtained in testing. No statistical method was used to fix the sample size in advance, and group allocation was not hidden from the investigators. In validation, the model predicted progression to ophthalmopathy a median of approximately 6.3 months before onset, with around 70% sensitivity and roughly 73% specificity. Blood samples also contained most of the expanded thyroid clonotypes (frequency above 0.001), which suggests that blood repertoires may reflect thyroid immune responses.

In this sample, this clonotype turned up a few times. Its antigen has not been determined. No base quality values were provided; no much bigger clone lies one nucleotide off. Amplification of TCR beta CDR3 regions was carried out from RNA transcripts. The first round of RT-PCR for the TCR CDR3 was performed with the HTBI primer set and the Qiagen OneStep RT-PCR kit. The libraries were constructed in a second round of multiplex PCR and then size-selected and purified. Paired-end sequencing of the libraries was performed with 100 bp reads on an Illumina HiSeq2000. The paper's data handling went like this. Raw data were processed with SOAPnuke, discarding reads with adapters, uncalled bases, mean Phred below 15, or no exact constant-primer or identifier match. High-quality paired reads were merged using COPE v1.2.5, and each unique nucleotide sequence was defined as a clonotype. MiTCR v1.1 was used to align clonotypes to the IMGT TRBV, TRBD and TRBJ reference segments. The analysis was restricted to V-J combinations with a frequency above 0.0001, which together covered about 99% of the repertoires. A TCS score was defined as the ratio of F50 (clonal expansion) to E x V (chaos), with BLOSUM62-based TCRdist applied between CDR3 peptides within each V-J. Welch's t-statistics and random forest reduced around 520 V-J features to roughly 13, which were used in a naive Bayes classifier (R e1071). The Morisita-Horn index was used to measure how similar the thyroid and blood repertoires were. TCRdb redid the processing of the public reads, applying fastp at Q25 and MiXCR, and retained in-frame beta chains. CDR3 protein duplicates are merged, each entry listing the most common genes and DNA. These V and J calls originate from TCRdb's pipeline instead of the authors' own analysis. This sample lists approximately 640,000 distinct CDR3 sequences; 45% were detected once. The ten top clones hold about 7.2% of the sample.

Exclusion was applied to patients with uncontrolled infections, other autoimmune diseases, pregnancy or lactation. Diagnoses were based on clinical symptoms, serum thyroxine and TRAb, thyroid ultrasound and orbital computed tomography. Trizol reagent was used to extract total RNA, and RNA quality was then checked on an Agilent 2100 Bioanalyzer. V and J lose 0 bases and 4 bases, and a span of 13 bases separates them. From the cysteine through the phenylalanine, the CDR3 covers 15 amino acids. Only the CDR3 DNA stays, 45 bases, in frame from base 1. The germline V gene yields SGDLS for CDR1 and YYNGEE for CDR2.

Recombination linked TRBV9 to TRBJ1-2, with no confidently assigned D gene. The clonotype comes from an adult man with Graves' disease, either hyperthyroidism or ophthalmopathy (not recorded which). Sample: peripheral blood or thyroid tissue (not recorded which). The encoded CDR3 is CASSVEFGGPYGYTF. The DNA sequence is TGTGCCAGCAGCGTAGAGTTTGGAGGCCCCTATGGCTACACCTTC.